These 11 T cell receptor beta chains came from one sample sequenced in a study of beta chain features in type 1 diabetes. Findings and caveats of the study: Shortening of TCRB CDR3s, moderate but significant, appeared in all four CD4+ subsets of Type 1 diabetes patients.

These receptors have no identified antigens. Reverse transcription of all isolated RNA meant that expressed TCRB transcripts were sequenced. Sequencing used immunoSEQ multiplex PCR; TCRdb keeps in-frame clones, though not all of them. The table lists some 280,000 clones, roughly an eighth of them singletons. Specimen: naive CD4+ T cells from blood. The receptors derive from a man younger than 45 with type 1 diabetes.

This chain connects TRBV19 to TRBJ2-3; weak D call: TRBD2 (6 bases). Germline CDR1 is LNHDA and CDR2 is SQIVND (reference sequence). CDR3 length equals 12 residues. Trimming took off 7 bases at V and 5 bases at J, with 10 bases between the two ends. The CDR3 region has the DNA TGTGCCAGTATCTCTAGCGAAGATACGCAGTATTTT. This codes for CASISSEDTQYF.

This sequence joins TRBV29-1 and TRBJ2-3; maybe TRBD2 (5 bases). Germline V lookup: CDR1 SQVTM, CDR2 ANQGSEA. CDR3 length: 14 residues. V lost 2 bases to trimming and J lost 0 bases, with 9 bases between them. In nucleotides, the CDR3 is TGCAGCGTTGAATCACGGACTAGCACAGATACGCAGTATTTT. Amino acids: CSVESRTSTDTQYF.

The chain is built from TRBV4-2 and TRBJ2-2; possibly TRBD2 for D (5 bases). The CDR3 has 16 amino acids. V was cut by 0 bases and J by 3 bases, with 11 bases left in between. Germline CDR1 reads LGHNA; CDR2 reads YNFKEQ. CDR3: CASSQEPRTDTGELFF. The CDR3 DNA is TGTGCCAGCAGCCAAGAGCCTCGGACTGACACCGGGGAGCTGTTTTTT.

The CDR3 spells CASSESLIGGMYNEQFF. In DNA, the CDR3 is TGTGCCAGCAGTGAATCCTTAATCGGGGGGATGTACAATGAGCAGTTCTTC. This rearrangement joins TRBV2 to TRBJ2-1; TRBD2 matches at 7 bases. CDR3 size: 17 residues. Germline lookup yields CDR1 SNHLY and CDR2 FYNNEI. Trimming removed 2 bases from V and 4 bases from J; junction bases left unmatched: 11.

This clone was observed a few times. The chain links TRBV30 to TRBJ1-2; 8 nucleotides line up with TRBD1. Germline V lookup: CDR1 GTSNPN, CDR2 SVGIG (reference sequence). CDR3 length: 16 amino acids. With V trimmed by 0 bases and J by 5 bases, 11 bases remained unmatched. The CDR3 bases are TGTGCCTGGAGTGTAATCCCTCAAACAGGGGGATATGGCTACACCTTC. Protein sequence: CAWSVIPQTGGYGYTF.

This clone turned up a few times. This sequence joins TRBV25-1 and TRBJ1-1; possible D gene TRBD1, 6 bases. Trimming cost V 2 bases and J 9 bases, with 19 bases left between them. CDR3 length: 15 residues. Germline V gives CDR1 MGHDK, CDR2 SYGVNS. As DNA, the CDR3 is TGTGCCAGCAGTGAAACCGGACAGAAGATGGGGAAAGCTTTCTTT. This codes for CASSETGQKMGKAFF.

The chain couples TRBV27 to TRBJ2-3; tentatively, D is TRBD1 (6 bases). In germline, CDR1 is MNHEY, CDR2 SMNVEV (reference sequence). Trimming took 2 bases from V and 6 from J, leaving 15 bases between them. The CDR3 is 15 amino acids. The DNA for the CDR3 is TGTGCCAGCAGTTTAAGGGGGTATTCCGCGGATACGCAGTATTTT. This translates into CASSLRGYSADTQYF.

This chain uses TRBV9 with TRBJ2-1, with D possibly TRBD1 on 6 matching bases. The CDR3 loop spans 13 amino acids. V lost 3 bases, J lost 10 bases, and 14 bases lay in between. Germline-derived CDR1 and CDR2 are SGDLS and YYNGEE. The CDR3 region is CASSAETGREQFF. Here the CDR3 DNA reads TGTGCCAGCAGCGCCGAGACAGGCAGGGAGCAGTTCTTC.

This clone occurred a few times. CDR3 amino acids: CASSVGQTGELFF. The CDR3, as DNA: TGTGCCAGCAGCGTAGGGCAAACCGGGGAGCTGTTTTTT. This rearrangement joins TRBV9 to TRBJ2-2; D gene uncertain. There are 13 residues in the CDR3. V lost 0 bases, J lost 5 bases, and 5 bases lay in between. The germline gives CDR1 SGDLS, CDR2 YYNGEE.

This clone was seen more than once but under ten times. The chain joins TRBV7-2 to TRBJ2-7; D is undetermined. The CDR3 covers 15 residues. Trimming stripped 0 bases from V and 1 base from J, with 10 bases between. Germline-derived CDR1 and CDR2 are SGHTA and FQGNSA. The CDR3 DNA follows: TGTGCCAGCAGCTTAGCTAGAACCACTTCCTACGAGCAGTACTTC. Its translation: CASSLARTTSYEQYF.

This clone was seen a few times. The J gene is TRBJ1-5, the V gene TRBV5-6, with D unresolved. Germline V CDR1 and CDR2: SGHDT, YYEEEE. This CDR3 is built from 14 residues. V dropped 0 bases and J dropped 5 bases, with 9 bases sitting between them. CDR3 sequence reads: CASSLGRRDQPQHF. The CDR3 DNA reads TGTGCCAGCAGCTTGGGGCGTCGGGATCAGCCCCAGCATTTT. The full variable domain, its missing parts supplied by reference TRBV5-6 and TRBJ1-5, is DAGVTQSPTHLIKTRGQQVTLRCSPKSGHDTVSWYQQALGQGPQFIFQYYEEEERQRGNFPDRFSGHQFPNYSSELNVNALLLGDSALYLCASSLGRRDQPQHFGDGTRLSIL.